One sample yielded the 25 T cell receptor beta chains listed below, sequenced in a study of blood T cell repertoires in COVID-19. Profiling relied on immunoSEQ multiplex PCR, and the TCRdb table lists in-frame clones only, not all of them. The table shows 48,000 or so clones, with over 75% occurring only once. The sample taken for sequencing was peripheral blood. These receptors were collected from a woman of 80 years or more with COVID-19, enrolled during active disease.

The genes are TRBV19 and TRBJ1-2; tentatively, D is TRBD1 (6 bases). This CDR3 comprises 15 residues. The V end was cut by 9 bases, the J end by 4 bases, with 21 bases between. CDR1 and CDR2 (germline): LNHDA, SQIVND (reference sequence). In nucleotides, the CDR3 is TGTGCCAGCCTCCCCGTCGGGCAGGGGCGCTATGGCTACACCTTC. This encodes CASLPVGQGRYGYTF.

This chain connects TRBV18 to TRBJ1-6; no definite D call. The CDR3 is 16 residues long. Germline V CDR1 and CDR2: KGHSH, LQKENI. Between the trimmed V and J ends, which lost 3 bases and 7 bases, there was a span of 16 bases. The CDR3 region is CASSPRADGNNSPLHF. CDR3 DNA: TGTGCCAGCTCACCTCGAGCGGACGGAAACAATTCACCCCTCCACTTT. Filled out from reference TRBV18 and TRBJ1-6, the complete variable domain reads NAGVMQNPRHLVRRRGQEARLRCSPMKGHSHVYWYRQLPEEGLKFMVYLQKENIIDESGMPKERFSAEFPKEGPSILRIQQVVRGDSAAYFCASSPRADGNNSPLHFGNGTRLTVT.

This chain joins TRBV5-1 and TRBJ1-2; no firm D call. The V and J ends lost 4 bases and 4 bases respectively, with 17 bases between them. The CDR3 runs 15 residues. Germline V gives CDR1 SGHRS, CDR2 YFSETQ. The CDR3 loop is CASSGDGLIIYGYTF. In nucleotides, the CDR3 is TGCGCCAGCAGCGGCGATGGGCTGATTATCTATGGCTACACCTTC. The variable domain in full, with the rest retrieved from reference TRBV5-1 and TRBJ1-2, is KAGVTQTPRYLIKTRGQQVTLSCSPISGHRSVSWYQQTPGQGLQFLFEYFSETQRNKGNFPGRFSGRQFSNSRSEMNVSTLELGDSALYLCASSGDGLIIYGYTFGSGTRLTVV.

The chain is built from TRBV7-2 and TRBJ2-5; the D gene is possibly TRBD1 (6 bases). CDR1 SGHTA and CDR2 FQGNSA come from the germline V gene. Deletions cut 4 bases from V and 5 bases from J, with 20 bases between. The length of the CDR3 is 16 residues. This CDR3 reads CASSSRQGPRRETQYF. In DNA, the CDR3 is TGTGCCAGCAGCTCCCGGCAGGGGCCCAGACGGGAGACCCAGTACTTC.

J is TRBJ2-7 and V is TRBV10-1; D is undetermined. The V end was cut by 0 bases, the J end by 2 bases, with 11 bases between. The germline V gene encodes CDR1 WNHNN and CDR2 SYGVQD (reference sequence). The CDR3 covers 15 residues. CDR3 DNA sequence: TGCGCCAGCAGTGAGTCAAGAGGAACCCCCTACGAGCAGTACTTC. It encodes CASSESRGTPYEQYF.

V is TRBV6-5 and J is TRBJ2-2, with D perhaps TRBD1 (6 bases). Germline CDR1 and CDR2: MNHEY and SVGAGI. This CDR3 spans 14 amino acids. V gave up 2 bases and J gave up 6 bases, with 10 bases separating them. CDR3: CASSYRGRAGELFF. The CDR3, as DNA: TGTGCCAGCAGTTACAGGGGGAGAGCCGGGGAGCTGTTTTTT.

This chain joins TRBV28 and TRBJ1-2; 7 bases line up with TRBD1. Germline CDR1 and CDR2: MDHEN and SYDVKM. J was trimmed by 7 bases and V by 6 bases; bases with no gene match: 11. This CDR3 comprises 14 residues. CDR3 region: CASSPMEGAFGYTF. DNA for the CDR3: TGTGCCAGCAGCCCCATGGAGGGGGCTTTTGGCTACACCTTC.

The CDR3 is CASSQDWGNQGETQYF. Here the CDR3 DNA reads TGTGCCAGCAGCCAAGATTGGGGAAACCAGGGGGAGACCCAGTACTTC. The chain has TRBV3-1 (or the pseudogene TRBV3-2) and TRBJ2-5; D possibly corresponds to TRBD1 (6 bases). The CDR3 is 16 residues long. Trimming shortened V by 0 bases and J by 5 bases, and 16 bases separated the two germline ends. Germline V gives CDR1 LGHDT, CDR2 YNNKEL (reference sequence).

In DNA, the CDR3 is TGTGCCAGCAGACTCGAACAGGGACGTGGCTACACCTTC. It encodes CASRLEQGRGYTF. The chain carries TRBV6-6 and TRBJ1-2; a possible D gene is TRBD1 (6 bases). CDR1 and CDR2 from the germline V gene are MNHNY and SVGAGI (reference sequence). The CDR3 extends over 13 amino acids. The V end was cut by 6 bases, the J end by 7 bases, with 15 bases between.

The V gene is TRBV7-9, the J gene TRBJ2-3; D is unresolved. The V gene lost 5 bases and the J gene lost 1 base, with 13 bases spanning the gap. The germline V gene has CDR1 SEHNR and CDR2 FQNEAQ (reference sequence). This CDR3 is 15 amino acids long. CDR3 DNA: TGTGCCAGCAGCCCTCCGGTTTTTGGCACAGATACGCAGTATTTT. Encoded protein: CASSPPVFGTDTQYF.

The rearrangement joins TRBV5-1 to TRBJ2-1; 9 nucleotides match TRBD2. J was trimmed by 7 bases and V by 4 bases; bases with no gene match: 12. Germline-derived CDR1 and CDR2 are SGHRS and YFSETQ. This CDR3 has 16 amino acids. This CDR3 is CASSTSAGGRENEQFF. In DNA form, the CDR3 reads TGCGCCAGCAGCACCTCAGCGGGAGGTCGGGAAAATGAGCAGTTCTTC.

The V gene is TRBV7-9, the J gene TRBJ1-2; TRBD1 aligns across 7 bases. V gave up 5 bases and J gave up 1 base; unmatched junction bases: 10. This CDR3 is 16 amino acids long. The germline CDR1 and CDR2 sequences are SEHNR and FQNEAQ (reference sequence). The CDR3 loop is CASSRTGEEGNYGYTF. In DNA form, the CDR3 reads TGTGCCAGCAGCAGGACAGGCGAGGAGGGTAACTATGGCTACACCTTC.

V gene TRBV5-5 combines with J gene TRBJ2-3, with 8 bases fitting TRBD2. The CDR3 loop spans 15 amino acids. The V and J ends lost 2 bases and 3 bases, in that order; junction bases with no gene match: 5. Germline CDR1 SGHKS, CDR2 YYEKEE (reference sequence). The CDR3, as DNA: TGTGCCAGCAGCTTAGCGGGAGTAGTGACAGATACGCAGTATTTT. Residues: CASSLAGVVTDTQYF.

The rearrangement uses TRBV11-2 and TRBJ2-3; 8 nucleotides align to TRBD2. This CDR3 spans 17 amino acids. Germline loops: CDR1 SGHAT, CDR2 FQNNGV. Trimming at V came to 1 base and at J to 2 bases, leaving 8 bases not matched to a gene. CDR3 residues: CASSLVGHGRDTDTQYF. The CDR3 DNA sequence: TGTGCCAGCAGCTTAGTGGGACACGGGAGGGACACAGATACGCAGTATTTT.

The CDR3 DNA follows: TGTGCCAGCAGCTTGGACTTACTCACAGATACGCAGTATTTT. Translating it yields CASSLDLLTDTQYF. The chain carries TRBV5-4 and TRBJ2-3; D call uncertain. The CDR3 is 14 residues long. The V end was cut by 0 bases, the J end by 2 bases, with 7 bases between. CDR1 and CDR2 from the germline V gene are SGHNT and YYREEE (reference sequence). Variable domain in full (rest from reference TRBV5-4 and TRBJ2-3): ETGVTQSPTHLIKTRGQQVTLRCSSQSGHNTVSWYQQALGQGPQFIFQYYREEENGRGNFPPRFSGLQFPNYSSELNVNALELDDSALYLCASSLDLLTDTQYFGPGTRLTVL.

This clone has a single count. The chain combines TRBV6-2 or TRBV6-3 with TRBJ1-5; the match to TRBD1 covers 12 bases. CDR3 size: 15 residues. After removal of 4 bases from V and 5 bases from J, the junction contained 3 bases not matched to a gene. Germline CDR1 and CDR2: MNHEY and SVGEGT. The CDR3: CASSLGQGAHQPQHF. CDR3 coding DNA: TGTGCCAGCAGTTTGGGACAGGGGGCGCATCAGCCCCAGCATTTT.

The chain carries TRBV10-3 and TRBJ1-3; D not resolved. Trimming left V 6 bases short and J 9 bases short, with 9 bases between. CDR1 and CDR2 from the germline V gene are ENHRY and SYGVKD. This CDR3 spans 11 amino acids. As DNA, the CDR3 is TGTGCCATCAGCCCCGGGGTCACCATATATTTT. Amino acids: CAISPGVTIYF.

V gene TRBV14 combines with J gene TRBJ1-3, with a tentative D call TRBD1 (5 bases). Germline-derived CDR1 and CDR2 are SGHDN and FVKESK. The CDR3 loop spans 15 amino acids. V lost 3 bases and J 0 bases, leaving 9 bases between the germline ends. The CDR3 bases are TGTGCCAGCAGCCACAGGGCTAGCTCTGGAAACACCATATATTTT. Its translation is CASSHRASSGNTIYF. Full variable domain (remainder filled in from reference TRBV14 and TRBJ1-3): EAGVTQFPSHSVIEKGQTVTLRCDPISGHDNLYWYRRVMGKEIKFLLHFVKESKQDESGMPNNRFLAERTGGTYSTLKVQPAELEDSGVYFCASSHRASSGNTIYFGEGSWLTVV.

As regards this clone: One end of the junction is discordant with germline, which a read error may explain. The chain employs TRBV6-5 and TRBJ1-1, with D hard to call. Germline V gives CDR1 MNHEY, CDR2 SVGAGI. The CDR3 consists of 10 residues. CDR3 nucleotides: TGTGCCAGCACTTACCAGTCAGCTTTCTTT. The encoded protein is CASTYQSAFF.

The rearrangement links TRBV5-1 to TRBJ2-4; D may be TRBD1 (5 bases). Gene TRBJ2-7 matches the end of the DNA better, so the J call may be wrong. This CDR3 spans 12 amino acids. The germline V gene encodes CDR1 SGHRS and CDR2 YFSETQ. The CDR3 DNA is TGCGCCAGCAGCGGAACCGACAGCGAGCAGTACTTC. The encoded protein is CASSGTDSEQYF.

The CDR3 DNA is TGTGCCAGCAGCTTAGTGCAGGGAATAAACATTCAGTACTTC. Translated: CASSLVQGINIQYF. The chain carries TRBV7-9 and TRBJ2-4; tentatively, D is TRBD1 (5 bases). V gave up 1 base and J gave up 6 bases, with 10 bases separating them. The CDR3 has 14 residues. From germline, CDR1 is SEHNR and CDR2 FQNEAQ (reference sequence).

This rearrangement joins TRBV13 to TRBJ2-3, with D perhaps matching TRBD2 (6 bases). CDR3 length: 19 residues. Germline CDR1 and CDR2: PRHDT and FYEKMQ (reference sequence). Trimming stripped 2 bases from V and 1 base from J, with 22 bases between. CDR3 sequence (DNA): TGTGCCAGCAGCTTATGGTCCCCGGGGGACGCTTTACGCACAGATACGCAGTATTTT. Residues: CASSLWSPGDALRTDTQYF. Complete variable domain (other parts from reference TRBV13 and TRBJ2-3): AAGVIQSPRHLIKEKRETATLKCYPIPRHDTVYWYQQGPGQDPQFLISFYEKMQSDKGSIPDRFSAQQFSDYHSELNMSSLELGDSALYFCASSLWSPGDALRTDTQYFGPGTRLTVL.

The rearrangement uses TRBV5-1 and TRBJ2-1, with a weak D call TRBD1 (6 bases). The V and J ends lost 0 bases and 0 bases respectively, with 13 bases between them. The CDR3 is made up of 17 amino acids. The germline CDR1 and CDR2 sequences are SGHRS and YFSETQ. CDR3 loop: CASSLVSDSSSYNEQFF. CDR3 nucleotides: TGCGCCAGCAGCTTGGTATCGGACAGCAGCTCCTACAATGAGCAGTTCTTC. Supplemented by reference TRBV5-1 and TRBJ2-1, the full variable domain reads KAGVTQTPRYLIKTRGQQVTLSCSPISGHRSVSWYQQTPGQGLQFLFEYFSETQRNKGNFPGRFSGRQFSNSRSEMNVSTLELGDSALYLCASSLVSDSSSYNEQFFGPGTRLTVL.

The V and J genes are TRBV5-1 and TRBJ1-1; D gene unclear. Germline V gene data show CDR1 as SGHRS and CDR2 as YFSETQ. The CDR3 covers 14 residues. V gave up 2 bases and J gave up 5 bases, with 13 bases separating them. DNA for the CDR3: TGCGCCAGCAGCTTCCCTATGAGAGGAACTGAAGCTTTCTTT. This gives the protein CASSFPMRGTEAFF.

The chain links TRBV7-2 to TRBJ2-7, with D perhaps matching TRBD1 (6 bases). Between the trimmed V and J ends, which lost 3 bases and 2 bases, there was a span of 14 bases. The CDR3 extends over 15 amino acids. The germline V gene has CDR1 SGHTA and CDR2 FQGNSA. The CDR3 is CASSLRDTSAYEQYF. The CDR3 region has the DNA TGTGCCAGCAGCTTGAGGGACACCAGCGCCTACGAGCAGTACTTC.